The 23 T cell receptor beta chains listed next were all sequenced from one sample in a study of control samples from healthy donors and cancer patients (dated by TCRdb to between 2020 and 2021). The library was obtained by the immunoSEQ multiplex PCR assay. What TCRdb holds here is the immuneACCESS table cut down to in-frame rearrangements. Part of the clones is not present; checked against another copy, under half of the missing clones reflect an unresolved V gene, and the others are unexplained. This sample gives 150,000 to 200,000 clones in total; roughly 90% of them show up just once. About 1.4% of the sample comes from the top ten. Sequencing input: blood. These receptors came from a woman between 45 and 60 years old in good health.

The chain couples TRBV20-1 to TRBJ1-6, with a weak D call TRBD1 (5 bases). V shed 3 bases and J shed 7 bases, with 22 bases lying between them. The length of the CDR3 is 17 residues. The germline gives CDR1 DFQATT, CDR2 SNEGSKA (reference sequence). This CDR3 is CSASRNARAGNNSPLHF. In DNA, the CDR3 is TGCAGTGCTAGTCGAAACGCTCGGGCAGGGAACAATTCACCCCTCCACTTT.

J is TRBJ2-7 and V is TRBV5-1; TRBD2 aligns across 7 bases. Trimming at V came to 3 bases and at J to 6 bases, leaving 9 bases not matched to a gene. This CDR3 is built from 14 residues. CDR1 and CDR2 from the germline V gene are SGHRS and YFSETQ. For the CDR3, the DNA is TGCGCCAGCAGCTGGGGGGGGTCTGCGGGCGAGCAGTACTTC. Its protein product is CASSWGGSAGEQYF.

The chain is built from TRBV5-6 and TRBJ2-1; 7 positions agree with TRBD2. Trimming at V came to 4 bases and at J to 7 bases, leaving 8 bases not matched to a gene. The CDR3 is 14 residues long. Germline assignment: CDR1 SGHDT and CDR2 YYEEEE. CDR3 DNA: TGTGCCAGCAGCAGAAGCGGGGCCGGGAATGAGCAGTTCTTC. It codes for CASSRSGAGNEQFF.

V gene TRBV7-3 combines with J gene TRBJ2-3; D is perhaps TRBD1 (5 bases). V shed 2 bases and J shed 6 bases, with 9 bases lying between them. From germline, CDR1 is SGHTA and CDR2 FQGTGA. This CDR3 comprises 13 residues. Here the CDR3 DNA reads TGTGCCAGCAGCTTATCTGGGGCGGATACGCAGTATTTT. Translation gives CASSLSGADTQYF. Combining the CDR3 with reference TRBV7-3 and TRBJ2-3 gives the whole variable domain GAGVSQTPSNKVTEKGKYVELRCDPISGHTALYWYRQSLGQGPEFLIYFQGTGAADDSGLPNDRFFAVRPEGSVSTLKIQRTERGDSAVYLCASSLSGADTQYFGPGTRLTVL.

The V call is TRBV27, the J call TRBJ1-2; 7 bases are a match to TRBD1. The germline gives CDR1 MNHEY, CDR2 SMNVEV (reference sequence). With 4 bases clipped from V and 1 base from J, the junction kept 12 bases outside the gene matches. The CDR3 loop spans 17 amino acids. CDR3 region: CASSSTAGTALNYGYTF. CDR3 coding DNA: TGTGCCAGCAGTTCGACAGCCGGGACAGCTCTTAACTATGGCTACACCTTC.

The V call is TRBV9, the J call TRBJ1-1, with 10 bases matching TRBD1. The CDR3 has 18 residues. CDR1 and CDR2 (germline): SGDLS, YYNGEE. Trimming took 3 bases from V and 2 from J; bases not matched to a gene: 13. The CDR3 region has the DNA TGTGCCAGCAGCGCGCAGAGTGGGACAGGGGCCTTCAACACTGAAGCTTTCTTT. Protein: CASSAQSGTGAFNTEAFF.

The genes are TRBV19 and TRBJ2-5; D possibly matches TRBD1 or TRBD2 (6 bases each). From germline, CDR1 is LNHDA and CDR2 SQIVND (reference sequence). The CDR3 is made up of 15 amino acids. V was shortened by 5 bases and J by 0 bases, with 13 bases between the two germline ends. For the CDR3, the DNA is TGTGCCAGTAGTGAAATCGGGGGCAACCAAGAGACCCAGTACTTC. Its translation: CASSEIGGNQETQYF. The full variable domain, with the rest looked up from reference TRBV19 and TRBJ2-5, is DGGITQSPKYLFRKEGQNVTLSCEQNLNHDAMYWYRQDPGQGLRLIYYSQIVNDFQKGDIAEGYSVSREKKESFPLTVTSAQKNPTAFYLCASSEIGGNQETQYFGPGTRLLVL.

This sequence joins TRBV6-6 and TRBJ2-1, with D perhaps matching TRBD2 (5 bases). The germline CDR1 and CDR2 sequences are MNHNY and SVGAGI (reference sequence). The CDR3 runs 19 residues. V lost 5 bases and J 0 bases, leaving 23 bases between the germline ends. In DNA, the CDR3 is TGTGCCAGCAGTCAATTCCAAACTCAATCGGGAAGCTCCTACAATGAGCAGTTCTTC. Its protein product is CASSQFQTQSGSSYNEQFF.

Points on this clone: Within the sample, other DNA sequences also encode this same CDR3. This rearrangement joins TRBV12-3 or TRBV12-4 to TRBJ1-2; 7 bases agree with TRBD1. The CDR3 extends over 12 amino acids. J gave up 5 bases and V 6 bases, and 3 bases lay outside the gene matches. In nucleotides, the CDR3 is TGTGCCAGCAGCCAGACAGGGTATGGCTACACCTTC. The encoded protein is CASSQTGYGYTF.

CDR3 nucleotides: TGTGCCAGTAGACTAGAAAATGAGCAGTTCTTC. It translates to CASRLENEQFF. This chain joins TRBV19 and TRBJ2-1; D perhaps matches TRBD2 (5 bases). The V gene's germline CDR1 is LNHDA and CDR2 SQIVND (reference sequence). V lost 6 bases and J 7 bases, leaving 7 bases between the germline ends. This CDR3 spans 11 amino acids.

CDR3 amino acids: CASSQVQNEKLFF. The CDR3 DNA sequence: TGCGCCAGCAGCCAAGTCCAGAATGAAAAACTGTTTTTT. V and J are TRBV4-3 and TRBJ1-4; no firm D call. The germline gives CDR1 LGHNA, CDR2 YSLEER. This CDR3 has 13 amino acids. V was pared by 1 base and J by 5 bases, with 5 bases between.

This clone was detected only a few times. The rearrangement joins TRBV19 to TRBJ1-2; maybe TRBD1 (5 bases). CDR3 length: 12 amino acids. Germline assignment: CDR1 LNHDA and CDR2 SQIVND (reference sequence). Trimming took off 7 bases at V and 6 bases at J, with 12 bases between the two ends. The CDR3 bases are TGTGCCAGTACGCAGGGATTCCATGGCTACACCTTC. Translated: CASTQGFHGYTF.

V and J are TRBV10-3 and TRBJ2-2; D is possibly TRBD2 (7 bases). CDR1 is ENHRY, CDR2 SYGVKD, per germline. The V end was cut by 6 bases, the J end by 5 bases, with 16 bases between. The CDR3 consists of 15 residues. The CDR3 reads CAIRGGGAGTGELFF. CDR3 in DNA: TGTGCCATCAGGGGAGGGGGGGCGGGGACCGGGGAGCTGTTTTTT.

The chain employs TRBV2 and TRBJ2-1, with D perhaps matching TRBD1 or TRBD2 (5 bases each). The germline V and J ends were trimmed by 6 bases and 5 bases, with 11 bases remaining between them. The CDR3 is 13 amino acids. Germline-derived CDR1 and CDR2 are SNHLY and FYNNEI. Here the CDR3 DNA reads TGTGCCAGCAGACTGGGACCTAACAATGAGCAGTTCTTC. Translated: CASRLGPNNEQFF.

CDR3 region: CASSYTSGRTDTQYF. For the CDR3, the DNA is TGTGCCAGCAGTTACACTAGCGGGAGAACAGATACGCAGTATTTT. J is TRBJ2-3 and V is TRBV5-8; 11 bases are shared with TRBD2. With V trimmed by 5 bases and J by 3 bases, 5 bases remained unmatched. The CDR3 length is 15 residues. Germline V gene sequence: CDR1 SGHTS, CDR2 YDEGEE.

This chain links TRBV11-3 with TRBJ1-5; 8 nucleotides agree with TRBD1. The CDR3 length is 14 residues. The junction had 16 bases not matched to a gene; V was cut back by 5 bases and J by 16 bases. The germline gives CDR1 SGHNT, CDR2 YENEEA. The CDR3 nucleotides are TGTGCCAGCAGCCTTCCGGGACAGGACCCACCATCACATTTT. Translating gives CASSLPGQDPPSHF.

This chain joins TRBV15 and TRBJ2-2, with TRBD2 matching over 9 bases. The V gene end was trimmed by 7 bases and the J gene end by 5 bases; junction bases not matched to a gene: 5. Germline CDR1 reads LNHNV; CDR2 reads YYDKDF (reference sequence). CDR3 length: 14 amino acids. The CDR3 sequence: CATNSGSRTGELFF. CDR3 coding DNA: TGTGCCACCAATAGCGGGAGTAGGACCGGGGAGCTGTTTTTT.

The chain carries TRBV4-3 and TRBJ2-7, with 11 nucleotides matching TRBD1. The V gene end was trimmed by 0 bases and the J gene end by 3 bases; junction bases not matched to a gene: 4. Germline V gene lookup returns CDR1 LGHNA and CDR2 YSLEER. This CDR3 has 16 residues. CDR3 in DNA: TGCGCCAGCAGCCAAGATGACGGGACAGGGGGCTACGAGCAGTACTTC. Translation: CASSQDDGTGGYEQYF.

This clone was recorded only once. CDR3 amino acids: CASSVEPGPLNGGYTF. Here the CDR3 DNA reads TGTGCCAGCAGCGTAGAACCCGGGCCGTTAAACGGTGGCTACACCTTC. The V and J genes are TRBV9 and TRBJ1-2; D is unresolved. The ends were cut back, 0 bases at V and 7 bases at J, with 19 bases in the middle. Germline V gene data show CDR1 as SGDLS and CDR2 as YYNGEE. The CDR3 is made up of 16 amino acids.

This clone was counted once. The gene calls are TRBV6-2 or TRBV6-3 and TRBJ2-7, with a weak D call TRBD2 (6 bases). The CDR3 loop spans 15 amino acids. V lost 2 bases, J lost 8 bases, and 19 bases lay in between. In germline, CDR1 is MNHEY, CDR2 SVGEGT. The CDR3 sequence: CASSYLNRLDSKQYF. CDR3 nucleotides: TGTGCCAGCAGTTACCTAAACCGACTAGATTCGAAGCAGTACTTC.

The chain uses TRBV4-1 and TRBJ2-2; D not resolved. CDR3 length: 15 residues. V dropped 0 bases and J dropped 3 bases, with 8 bases sitting between them. CDR1 and CDR2 from the germline V gene are MGHRA and YSYEKL. Here the CDR3 reads CASSQDRRHTGELFF. The DNA for the CDR3 is TGCGCCAGCAGCCAAGATCGGCGACACACCGGGGAGCTGTTTTTT.

This chain links TRBV7-8 with TRBJ1-2; the D gene is possibly TRBD1 (6 bases). V gave up 3 bases and J gave up 4 bases, with 6 bases separating them. Per the germline V gene, CDR1 is SGHVS and CDR2 is FQNEAQ. The CDR3 totals 12 residues. This chain's CDR3 is CASSLDSYGYTF. The CDR3 bases are TGTGCCAGCAGCTTGGACAGCTATGGCTACACCTTC.

V and J are TRBV6-5 and TRBJ2-1, with D maybe TRBD1 (6 bases). V shed 6 bases and J shed 8 bases, with 17 bases lying between them. In germline, CDR1 is MNHEY, CDR2 SVGAGI. This CDR3 is built from 14 residues. The CDR3 is CASRLVGDIDEQFF. The CDR3 coding sequence is TGTGCCAGCAGGCTGGTGGGGGACATCGATGAGCAGTTCTTC.